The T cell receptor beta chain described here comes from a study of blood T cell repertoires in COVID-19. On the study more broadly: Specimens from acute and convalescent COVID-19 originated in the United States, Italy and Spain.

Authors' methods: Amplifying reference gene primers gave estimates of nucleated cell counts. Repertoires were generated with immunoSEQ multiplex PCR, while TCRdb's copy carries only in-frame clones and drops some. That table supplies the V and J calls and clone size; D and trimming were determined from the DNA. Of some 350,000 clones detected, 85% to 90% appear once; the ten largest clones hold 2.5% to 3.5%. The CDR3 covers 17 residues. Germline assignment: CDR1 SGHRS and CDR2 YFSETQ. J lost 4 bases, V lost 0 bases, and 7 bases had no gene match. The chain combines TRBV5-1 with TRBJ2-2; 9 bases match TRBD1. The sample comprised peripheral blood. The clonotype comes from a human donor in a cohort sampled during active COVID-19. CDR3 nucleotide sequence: TGCGCCAGCAGCTTGGCGCGGACAGGGGATTTCACCGGGGAGCTGTTTTTT. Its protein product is CASSLARTGDFTGELFF.